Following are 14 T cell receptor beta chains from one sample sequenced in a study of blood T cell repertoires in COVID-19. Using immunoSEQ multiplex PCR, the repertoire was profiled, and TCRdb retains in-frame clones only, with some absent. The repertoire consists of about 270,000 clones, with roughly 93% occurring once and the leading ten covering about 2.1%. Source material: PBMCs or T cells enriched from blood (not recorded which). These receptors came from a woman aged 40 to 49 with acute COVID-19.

CDR3 sequence (DNA): TGTGCCAGCAGCTTAGACAGAGTCGGTAACACCATATATTTT. Translating it yields CASSLDRVGNTIYF. The chain is built from TRBV7-8 and TRBJ1-3; D ambiguous. Trimming stripped 1 base from V and 7 bases from J, with 11 bases between. The CDR3 sequence is 14 residues long. The germline V gene has CDR1 SGHVS and CDR2 FQNEAQ.

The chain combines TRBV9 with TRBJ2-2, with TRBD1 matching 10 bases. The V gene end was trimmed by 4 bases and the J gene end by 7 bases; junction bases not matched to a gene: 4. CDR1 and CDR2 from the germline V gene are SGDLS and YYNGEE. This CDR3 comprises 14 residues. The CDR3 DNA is TGTGCCAGCAGCACCCGGGACAGGGGCGGGGAGCTGTTTTTT. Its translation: CASSTRDRGGELFF.

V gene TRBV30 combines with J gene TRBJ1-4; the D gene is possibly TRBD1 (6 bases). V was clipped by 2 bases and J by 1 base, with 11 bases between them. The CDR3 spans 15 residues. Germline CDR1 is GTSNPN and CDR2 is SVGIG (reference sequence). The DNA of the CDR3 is TGTGCCTGGAGTTCAGGGACAATAACTAATGAAAAACTGTTTTTT. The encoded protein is CAWSSGTITNEKLFF.

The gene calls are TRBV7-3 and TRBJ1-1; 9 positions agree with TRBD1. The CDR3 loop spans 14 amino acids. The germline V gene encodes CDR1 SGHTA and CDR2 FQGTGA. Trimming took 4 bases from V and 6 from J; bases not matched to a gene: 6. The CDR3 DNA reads TGTGCCAGCAGCTCGACAGGGGGAGAGGCTGAAGCTTTCTTT. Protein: CASSSTGGEAEAFF. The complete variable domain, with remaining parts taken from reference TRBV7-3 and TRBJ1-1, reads GAGVSQTPSNKVTEKGKYVELRCDPISGHTALYWYRQSLGQGPEFLIYFQGTGAADDSGLPNDRFFAVRPEGSVSTLKIQRTERGDSAVYLCASSSTGGEAEAFFGQGTRLTVV.

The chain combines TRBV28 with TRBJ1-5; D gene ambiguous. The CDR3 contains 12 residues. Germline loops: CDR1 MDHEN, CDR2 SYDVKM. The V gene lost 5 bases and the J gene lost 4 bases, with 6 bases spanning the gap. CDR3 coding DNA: TGTGCCAGCAGTCTTAATAATCAGCCCCAGCATTTT. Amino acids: CASSLNNQPQHF.

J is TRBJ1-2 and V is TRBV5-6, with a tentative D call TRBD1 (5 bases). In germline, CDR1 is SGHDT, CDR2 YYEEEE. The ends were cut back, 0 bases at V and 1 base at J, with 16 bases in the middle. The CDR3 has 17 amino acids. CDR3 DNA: TGTGCCAGCAGCTTGGAGCACAGACAGAACCTTAACTATGGCTACACCTTC. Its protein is CASSLEHRQNLNYGYTF.

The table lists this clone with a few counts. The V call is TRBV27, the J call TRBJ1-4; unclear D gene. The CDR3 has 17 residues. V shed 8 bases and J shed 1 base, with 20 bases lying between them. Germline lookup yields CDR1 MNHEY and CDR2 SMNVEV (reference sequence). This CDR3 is CASFPVGRVGTNEKLFF. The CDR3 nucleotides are TGTGCCAGCTTCCCGGTTGGGAGGGTGGGAACTAATGAAAAACTGTTTTTT.

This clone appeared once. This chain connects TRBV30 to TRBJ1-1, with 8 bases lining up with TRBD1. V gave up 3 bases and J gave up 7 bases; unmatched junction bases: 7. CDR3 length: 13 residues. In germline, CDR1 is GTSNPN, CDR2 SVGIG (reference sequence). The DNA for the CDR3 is TGTGCCTGGAGGGCAGGGGGCGCAATTGAAGCTTTCTTT. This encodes CAWRAGGAIEAFF. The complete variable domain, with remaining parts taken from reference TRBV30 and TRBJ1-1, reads SQTIHQWPATLVQPVGSPLSLECTVEGTSNPNLYWYRQAAGRGLQLLFYSVGIGQISSEVPQNLSASRPQDRQFILSSKKLLLSDSGFYLCAWRAGGAIEAFFGQGTRLTVV.

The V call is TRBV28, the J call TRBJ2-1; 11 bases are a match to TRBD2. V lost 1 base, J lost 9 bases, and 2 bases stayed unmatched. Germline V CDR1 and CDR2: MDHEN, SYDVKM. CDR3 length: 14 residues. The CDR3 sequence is CASSLLGLAVEQFF. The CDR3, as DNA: TGTGCCAGCAGTTTATTGGGACTAGCGGTTGAGCAGTTCTTC.

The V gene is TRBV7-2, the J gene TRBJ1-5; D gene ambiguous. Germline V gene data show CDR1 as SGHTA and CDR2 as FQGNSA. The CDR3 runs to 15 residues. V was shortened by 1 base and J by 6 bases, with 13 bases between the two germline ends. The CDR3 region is CASSLDPPRGQPQHF. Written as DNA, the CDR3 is TGTGCCAGCAGCTTAGACCCGCCACGGGGTCAGCCCCAGCATTTT. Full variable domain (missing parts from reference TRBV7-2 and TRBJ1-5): GAGVSQSPSNKVTEKGKDVELRCDPISGHTALYWYRQSLGQGLEFLIYFQGNSAPDKSGLPSDRFSAERTGGSVSTLTIQRTQQEDSAVYLCASSLDPPRGQPQHFGDGTRLSIL.

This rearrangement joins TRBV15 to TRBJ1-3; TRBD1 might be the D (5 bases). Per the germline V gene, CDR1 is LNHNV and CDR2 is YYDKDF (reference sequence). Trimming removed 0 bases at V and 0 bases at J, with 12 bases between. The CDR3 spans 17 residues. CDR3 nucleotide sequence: TGTGCCACCAGCAGAGATCAAGCGGGGGACTCTGGAAACACCATATATTTT. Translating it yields CATSRDQAGDSGNTIYF.

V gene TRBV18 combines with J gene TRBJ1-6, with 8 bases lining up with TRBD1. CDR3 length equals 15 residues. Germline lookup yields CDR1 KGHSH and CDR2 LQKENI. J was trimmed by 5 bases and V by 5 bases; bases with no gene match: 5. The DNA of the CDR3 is TGTGCCAGCTCAGTCGGACAGGGTCATAATTCACCCCTCCACTTT. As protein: CASSVGQGHNSPLHF.

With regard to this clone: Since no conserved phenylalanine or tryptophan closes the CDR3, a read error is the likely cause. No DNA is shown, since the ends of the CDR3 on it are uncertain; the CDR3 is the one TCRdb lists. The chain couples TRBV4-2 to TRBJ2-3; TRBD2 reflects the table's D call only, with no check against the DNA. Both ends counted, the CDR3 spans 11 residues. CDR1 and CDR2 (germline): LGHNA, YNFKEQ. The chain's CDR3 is CASSQPGEGRV.

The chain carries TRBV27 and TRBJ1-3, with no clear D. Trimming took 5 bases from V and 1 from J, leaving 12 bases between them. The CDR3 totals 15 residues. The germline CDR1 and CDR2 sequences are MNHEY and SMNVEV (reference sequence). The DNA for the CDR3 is TGTGCCAGCAGTAGAGGGATGAATTCTGGAAACACCATATATTTT. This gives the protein CASSRGMNSGNTIYF.